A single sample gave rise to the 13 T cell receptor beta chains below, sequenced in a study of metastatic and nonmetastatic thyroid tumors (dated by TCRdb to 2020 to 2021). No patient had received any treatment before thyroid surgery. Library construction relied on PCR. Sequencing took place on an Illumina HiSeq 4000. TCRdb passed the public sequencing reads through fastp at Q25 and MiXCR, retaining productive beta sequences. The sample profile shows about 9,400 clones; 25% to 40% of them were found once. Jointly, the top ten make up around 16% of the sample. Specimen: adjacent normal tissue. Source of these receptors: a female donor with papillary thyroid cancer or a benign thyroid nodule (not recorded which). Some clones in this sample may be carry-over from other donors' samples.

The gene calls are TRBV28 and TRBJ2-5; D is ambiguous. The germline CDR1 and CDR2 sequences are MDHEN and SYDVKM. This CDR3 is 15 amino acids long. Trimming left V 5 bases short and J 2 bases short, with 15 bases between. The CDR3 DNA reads TGTGCCAGCAGTGCCCCGGACCCGAATCAAGAGACCCAGTACTTC. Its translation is CASSAPDPNQETQYF.

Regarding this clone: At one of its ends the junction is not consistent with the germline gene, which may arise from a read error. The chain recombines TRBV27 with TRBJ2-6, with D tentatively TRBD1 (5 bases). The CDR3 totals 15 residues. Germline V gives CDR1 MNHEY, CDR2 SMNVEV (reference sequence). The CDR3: CASSPQHSGANLLTF. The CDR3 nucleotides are TGCGCCAGCAGTCCACAACACTCTGGGGCCAACCTCCTGACTTTC.

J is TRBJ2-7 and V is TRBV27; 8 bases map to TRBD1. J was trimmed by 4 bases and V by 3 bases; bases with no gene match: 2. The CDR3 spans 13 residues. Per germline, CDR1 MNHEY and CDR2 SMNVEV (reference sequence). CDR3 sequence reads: CASSFRGRYEQYF. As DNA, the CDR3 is TGTGCCAGCAGTTTCAGGGGGCGATACGAGCAGTACTTC.

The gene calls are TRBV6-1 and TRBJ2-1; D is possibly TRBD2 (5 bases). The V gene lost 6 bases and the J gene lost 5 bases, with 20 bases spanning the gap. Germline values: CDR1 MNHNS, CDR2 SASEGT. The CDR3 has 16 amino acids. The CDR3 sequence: CASSQELRGRNNEQFF. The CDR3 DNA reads TGTGCCAGCAGCCAAGAGCTACGGGGAAGGAACAATGAGCAGTTCTTC.

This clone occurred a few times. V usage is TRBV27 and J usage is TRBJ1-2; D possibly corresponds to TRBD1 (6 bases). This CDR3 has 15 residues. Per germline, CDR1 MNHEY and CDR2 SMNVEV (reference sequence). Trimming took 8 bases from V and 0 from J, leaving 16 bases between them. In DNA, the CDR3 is TGTGCCAGCCGACCAAGACAGGCAACTAACTATGGCTACACCTTC. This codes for CASRPRQATNYGYTF.

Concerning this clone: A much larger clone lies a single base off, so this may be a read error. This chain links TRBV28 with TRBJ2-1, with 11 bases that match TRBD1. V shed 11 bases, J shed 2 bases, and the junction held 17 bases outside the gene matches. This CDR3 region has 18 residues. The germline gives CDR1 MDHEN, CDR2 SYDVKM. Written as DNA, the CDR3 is TGTGCCTGCATCCCGATAGCACCGGGACAGGGGGCCTACAATGAGCAGTTCTTC. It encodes CACIPIAPGQGAYNEQFF.

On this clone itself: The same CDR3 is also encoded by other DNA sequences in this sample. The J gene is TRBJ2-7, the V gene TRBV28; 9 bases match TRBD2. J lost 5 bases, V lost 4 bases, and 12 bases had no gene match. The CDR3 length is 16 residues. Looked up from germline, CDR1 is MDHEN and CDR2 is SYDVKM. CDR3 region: CASSSTPGTSLDEQYF. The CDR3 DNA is TGTGCCAGCAGTTCCACCCCGGGGACTAGCCTCGACGAGCAGTACTTC.

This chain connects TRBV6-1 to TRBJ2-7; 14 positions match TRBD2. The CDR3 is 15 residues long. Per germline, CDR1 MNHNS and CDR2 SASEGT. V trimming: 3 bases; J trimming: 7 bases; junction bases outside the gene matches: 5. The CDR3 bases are TGTGCCAGCAGTGAGGGACTAGCGGGGGCAGGGGAGCAGTACTTC. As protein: CASSEGLAGAGEQYF.

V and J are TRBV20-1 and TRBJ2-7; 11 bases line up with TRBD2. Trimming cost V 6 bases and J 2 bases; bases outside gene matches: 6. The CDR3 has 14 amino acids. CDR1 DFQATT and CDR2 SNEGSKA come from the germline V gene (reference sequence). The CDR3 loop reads CSAFPSGRTYEQYF. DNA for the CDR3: TGCAGTGCATTCCCTAGCGGGAGGACCTACGAGCAGTACTTC.

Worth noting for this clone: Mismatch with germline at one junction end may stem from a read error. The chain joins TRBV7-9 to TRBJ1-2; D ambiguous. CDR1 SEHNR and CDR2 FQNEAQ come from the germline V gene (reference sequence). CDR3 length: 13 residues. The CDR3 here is CASSNQPNYGYAF. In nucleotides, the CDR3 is TGTGCCAGCAGCAATCAGCCGAACTATGGCTACGCCTTC.

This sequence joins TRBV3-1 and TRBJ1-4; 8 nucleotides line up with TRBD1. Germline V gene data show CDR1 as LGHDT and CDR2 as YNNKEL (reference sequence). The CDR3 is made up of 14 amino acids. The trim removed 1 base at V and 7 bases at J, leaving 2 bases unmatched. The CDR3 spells CASSQGTGGEKLFF. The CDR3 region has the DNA TGTGCCAGCAGCCAAGGCACAGGGGGTGAAAAACTGTTTTTT.

CDR3 sequence reads: CASSLQLGGVNSPLHF. The CDR3 DNA follows: TGTGCCAGCAGCTTACAGCTAGGGGGCGTCAATTCACCCCTCCACTTT. The V gene is TRBV16, the J gene TRBJ1-6; 7 positions match TRBD1. Germline values: CDR1 KGHSY, CDR2 FQNENV. The J segment lost 7 bases and the V segment lost 5 bases, leaving 11 bases of the junction unmatched. The CDR3 runs 16 residues.

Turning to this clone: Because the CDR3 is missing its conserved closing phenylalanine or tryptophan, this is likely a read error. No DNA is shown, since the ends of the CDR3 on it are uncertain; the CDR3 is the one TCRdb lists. Here the CDR3 reads CASSEAWTGT. The chain is built from TRBV6-1 and TRBJ1-6; TRBD1 is the table's D call and was not checked against the DNA. The germline V gene encodes CDR1 MNHNS and CDR2 SASEGT. Ends included, the CDR3 has 10 residues.